This TCR beta chain was captured in a study of T cell repertoires in cytomegalovirus infection. MiXCR, run by TCRdb on the reads, gives a single entry per CDR3 protein. The repertoire holds approximately 730,000 distinct CDR3 sequences, with around 30% as singletons. This clonotype was counted at least ten times. What it recognizes is unknown. Germline lookup yields CDR1 SGHTA and CDR2 FQGNSA. There are 12 residues in the CDR3. Trimming stripped 1 base from V and 7 bases from J, with 5 bases between. The J gene is TRBJ2-1, the V gene TRBV7-2; D is unclear. The TCR originated in a human donor in good health (CMV status not recorded). Some clones in this sample may be carry-over from other donors' samples. The source material was cultured PBMCs, sampled from culture after CMV antigen stimulation. The CDR3 coding sequence is TGTGCCAGCAGCTTAGGGGCAAATGAGCAGTTCTTC. Protein: CASSLGANEQFF.